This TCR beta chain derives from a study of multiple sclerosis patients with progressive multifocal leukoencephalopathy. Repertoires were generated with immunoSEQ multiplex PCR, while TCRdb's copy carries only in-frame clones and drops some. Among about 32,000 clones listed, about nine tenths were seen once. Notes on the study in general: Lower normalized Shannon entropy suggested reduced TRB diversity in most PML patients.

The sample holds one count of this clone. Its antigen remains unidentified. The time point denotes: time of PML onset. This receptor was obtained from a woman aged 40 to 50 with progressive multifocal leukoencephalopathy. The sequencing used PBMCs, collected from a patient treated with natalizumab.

The CDR3 DNA reads as TGCGCCAGCAGCTTGGGAGGGGTCGGGTACAATGAGCAGTTCTTC. Protein: CASSLGGVGYNEQFF. The rearrangement links TRBV5-1 to TRBJ2-1; D is possibly TRBD1 or TRBD2 (5 bases each). The germline CDR1 and CDR2 sequences are SGHRS and YFSETQ. The length of the CDR3 is 15 residues. Trimming took 0 bases from V and 4 from J, leaving 11 bases between them.